Below, 29 T cell receptor beta chains from the same sample are listed, as sequenced in a study of CD8+ T cells in alopecia areata. Treatment denoted: oral pan-JAK inhibitor, 5-10 mg twice daily. Reverse transcribed after extraction, RNA yielded cDNA as the sequencing template. Some clones are missing from TCRdb's copy, which holds only in-frame ones; the method was immunoSEQ multiplex PCR. This repertoire shows 200,000 to 250,000 clones, more than 45% found once; its top ten account for 1.6%. Here the sequenced sample was CD4+ T cells sorted from blood, taken at week 4, from a patient treated with tofacitinib. These receptors came from a human donor with alopecia areata.

The sample holds a few counts of this clone. This chain links TRBV10-3 with TRBJ2-6, with D perhaps TRBD2 (5 bases). Between the trimmed V and J ends, which lost 1 base and 3 bases, there was a span of 7 bases. CDR1 is ENHRY, CDR2 SYGVKD, per germline. The CDR3 contains 15 residues. The CDR3 bases are TGTGCCATCAGTGAGTTCCGGGATGGGGCCAACGTCCTGACTTTC. It codes for CAISEFRDGANVLTF.

This rearrangement joins TRBV5-4 to TRBJ1-2; D possibly corresponds to TRBD1 (6 bases). The CDR3 runs to 13 residues. Germline CDR1 SGHNT, CDR2 YYREEE (reference sequence). The V end was cut by 0 bases, the J end by 4 bases, with 7 bases between. The CDR3 region is CASSLGGGYGYTF. DNA for the CDR3: TGTGCCAGCAGCTTGGGAGGGGGCTATGGCTACACCTTC.

This clone was picked up a small number of times. The gene calls are TRBV7-6 and TRBJ2-3, with D tentatively TRBD2 (6 bases). This CDR3 is built from 14 residues. V lost 5 bases to trimming and J lost 0 bases, with 9 bases between them. CDR1 SGHVS and CDR2 FNYEAQ come from the germline V gene. DNA for the CDR3: TGTGCCAGCAGCCCAGGGACTAGCACAGATACGCAGTATTTT. Protein sequence: CASSPGTSTDTQYF.

This clone was picked up a small number of times. The genes are TRBV29-1 and TRBJ2-7; 11 nucleotides line up with TRBD1. CDR1 and CDR2 (germline): SQVTM, ANQGSEA. Trimming at V came to 5 bases and at J to 5 bases, leaving 5 bases not matched to a gene. CDR3 length: 13 residues. CDR3 region: CSVTGQGVNEQYF. CDR3 DNA: TGCAGCGTTACGGGACAGGGGGTAAACGAGCAGTACTTC.

The chain employs TRBV29-1 and TRBJ2-3, with 9 bases that match TRBD2. Germline CDR1 reads SQVTM; CDR2 reads ANQGSEA. Trimming took 6 bases from V and 4 from J; bases not matched to a gene: 11. The CDR3 loop spans 15 amino acids. CDR3 loop: CSVTSGLAGADTQYF. As DNA, the CDR3 is TGCAGCGTCACAAGCGGATTAGCGGGGGCAGATACGCAGTATTTT.

The chain joins TRBV15 to TRBJ2-4, with D unresolved. This CDR3 has 15 amino acids. The V and J ends lost 0 bases and 2 bases respectively, with 8 bases between them. The V gene's germline CDR1 is LNHNV and CDR2 YYDKDF (reference sequence). DNA of the CDR3: TGTGCCACCAGCAGAGAGAGAGGAACCAAAAACATTCAGTACTTC. Translated, it gives CATSRERGTKNIQYF.

The V and J genes are TRBV30 and TRBJ2-6; D possibly uses TRBD1 or TRBD2 (5 bases each). The V gene lost 3 bases and the J gene lost 0 bases, with 15 bases spanning the gap. The CDR3 loop spans 17 amino acids. Germline CDR1 and CDR2: GTSNPN and SVGIG (reference sequence). The CDR3 protein is CAWRGRKFSSGANVLTF. CDR3 DNA sequence: TGTGCCTGGAGGGGACGAAAGTTTAGCTCTGGGGCCAACGTCCTGACTTTC.

The chain recombines TRBV2 with TRBJ2-2; D remains unclear. Deletions cut 3 bases from V and 4 bases from J, with 6 bases between. This CDR3 has 13 amino acids. Germline V lookup: CDR1 SNHLY, CDR2 FYNNEI. CDR3 bases: TGTGCCAGCAGTGATGCTCGCACCGGGGAGCTGTTTTTT. Encoded protein: CASSDARTGELFF.

This chain connects TRBV7-2 to TRBJ2-7, with unresolved D. This CDR3 comprises 13 residues. Trimming left V 2 bases short and J 7 bases short, with 12 bases between. Germline CDR1 reads SGHTA; CDR2 reads FQGNSA. In DNA form, the CDR3 reads TGTGCCAGCAGCTTAAGGGCCCTCCAGGAGCAGTACTTC. Protein: CASSLRALQEQYF.

This clone was recorded once. V gene TRBV27 combines with J gene TRBJ2-1; D not resolved. Germline V lookup: CDR1 MNHEY, CDR2 SMNVEV (reference sequence). The CDR3 is made up of 14 amino acids. The V end lost 5 bases, the J end lost 7 bases, and 15 bases lay between the germline ends. CDR3 in amino acids: CASSEVFLRNEQFF. For the CDR3, the DNA is TGTGCCAGCAGTGAGGTATTCCTACGGAATGAGCAGTTCTTC.

This clone was observed a few times. The rearrangement links TRBV6-6 to TRBJ1-4; unclear D gene. Germline CDR1 and CDR2: MNHNY and SVGAGI (reference sequence). This CDR3 is built from 13 residues. V shed 2 bases and J shed 8 bases, with 9 bases lying between them. The CDR3 nucleotides read TGTGCCAGCAGTTACGTCGGGAGGGAAAAACTGTTTTTT. This codes for CASSYVGREKLFF.

The chain employs TRBV30 and TRBJ1-1; no firm D call. The CDR3 contains 14 residues. Germline CDR1 reads GTSNPN; CDR2 reads SVGIG (reference sequence). The germline V and J ends were trimmed by 4 bases and 1 base, with 13 bases remaining between them. The CDR3 spells CAWTRQTQNTEAFF. CDR3 sequence (DNA): TGTGCCTGGACACGGCAAACACAGAACACTGAAGCTTTCTTT.

The V call is TRBV7-2, the J call TRBJ2-7; D perhaps matches TRBD2 (6 bases). The CDR3 consists of 14 residues. The V gene lost 8 bases and the J gene lost 4 bases, with 18 bases spanning the gap. CDR1 is SGHTA and CDR2 is FQGNSA in the germline V gene. CDR3 sequence: CASAREAFAYEQYF. The CDR3 nucleotides are TGTGCCAGCGCAAGGGAGGCATTTGCGTACGAGCAGTACTTC. The whole variable domain, filled in from reference TRBV7-2 and TRBJ2-7, reads GAGVSQSPSNKVTEKGKDVELRCDPISGHTALYWYRQSLGQGLEFLIYFQGNSAPDKSGLPSDRFSAERTGGSVSTLTIQRTQQEDSAVYLCASAREAFAYEQYFGPGTRLTVT.

The chain employs TRBV7-9 and TRBJ2-3; 7 positions agree with TRBD1. The CDR3 extends over 17 amino acids. The germline CDR1 and CDR2 sequences are SEHNR and FQNEAQ (reference sequence). V was clipped by 4 bases and J by 6 bases; unmatched bases: 16. CDR3 loop: CASSSGTDVSRLDTQYF. The CDR3 bases are TGTGCCAGCAGCTCGGGGACAGACGTTTCACGATTGGATACGCAGTATTTT.

The J gene is TRBJ2-7, the V gene TRBV25-1; TRBD2 aligns across 10 bases. This CDR3 has 14 residues. With V trimmed by 8 bases and J by 2 bases, 6 bases remained unmatched. Germline CDR1 and CDR2: MGHDK and SYGVNS. The chain's CDR3 is CASGLAGVTYEQYF. CDR3 nucleotides: TGTGCCAGCGGTCTAGCGGGGGTTACCTACGAGCAGTACTTC.

This clone turned up a few times. Within the sample, other DNA sequences also encode this same CDR3. The rearrangement joins TRBV29-1 to TRBJ1-1, with no clear D. Trimming took 1 base from V and 0 from J, leaving 6 bases between them. From germline, CDR1 is SQVTM and CDR2 ANQGSEA. The CDR3 totals 13 residues. The CDR3 coding sequence is TGCAGCGTTGAAGGGCGGATGAACACTGAAGCTTTCTTT. It translates to CSVEGRMNTEAFF.

V gene TRBV30 combines with J gene TRBJ2-2, with TRBD1 matching 7 bases. V lost 5 bases to trimming and J lost 4 bases; unmatched junction nucleotides: 7. The CDR3 runs to 14 residues. CDR1 GTSNPN and CDR2 SVGIG come from the germline V gene (reference sequence). The CDR3 bases are TGTGCCTGGGACGCCAGGGGGACCACCGGGGAGCTGTTTTTT. It specifies CAWDARGTTGELFF.

This clone was recorded many times. This chain links TRBV27 with TRBJ1-5; perhaps TRBD1 as D (5 bases). This CDR3 comprises 14 residues. Deletions cut 3 bases from V and 4 bases from J, with 10 bases between. CDR1 MNHEY and CDR2 SMNVEV come from the germline V gene (reference sequence). CDR3 in DNA: TGTGCCAGCAGTTTGATGGGGGAAAATCAGCCCCAGCATTTT. Translation: CASSLMGENQPQHF.

This sequence joins TRBV11-2 and TRBJ2-3, with D possibly being TRBD2 (5 bases). The CDR3 has 15 residues. The germline gives CDR1 SGHAT, CDR2 FQNNGV. V shed 5 bases and J shed 5 bases, with 17 bases lying between them. CDR3 residues: CASSPTRLTGDTQYF. DNA of the CDR3: TGTGCCAGCAGCCCGACAAGACTAACGGGAGATACGCAGTATTTT.

The chain combines TRBV27 with TRBJ1-6; D perhaps matches TRBD1 (5 bases). The CDR3 loop spans 13 amino acids. CDR1 is MNHEY, CDR2 SMNVEV, per germline (reference sequence). Trimming took 5 bases from V and 7 from J, leaving 9 bases between them. CDR3 in amino acids: CASSKPGNSPLHF. Written as DNA, the CDR3 is TGTGCCAGCAGTAAACCAGGGAATTCACCCCTCCACTTT.

The chain combines TRBV5-4 with TRBJ2-5; 11 bases agree with TRBD2. The CDR3 has 15 residues. The germline V gene has CDR1 SGHNT and CDR2 YYREEE (reference sequence). The J segment lost 4 bases and the V segment lost 4 bases, leaving 6 bases of the junction unmatched. The CDR3 sequence: CASSTQTSGVETQYF. The CDR3 DNA reads as TGTGCCAGCAGCACACAGACTAGCGGGGTAGAGACCCAGTACTTC.

A note on this clone: Different DNA sequences within this sample yield the same CDR3. The chain has TRBV5-1 and TRBJ2-7; D gene unclear. Trimming removed 0 bases from V and 4 bases from J, with 5 bases in between. The CDR3 has 12 residues. CDR1 is SGHRS, CDR2 YFSETQ, per germline. CDR3 in amino acids: CASSLDGYEQYF. CDR3 nucleotides: TGCGCCAGCAGCTTGGACGGGTACGAGCAGTACTTC.

The chain joins TRBV2 to TRBJ2-2; D ambiguous. V lost 3 bases, J lost 3 bases, and 11 bases lay in between. This CDR3 region has 15 residues. Germline V lookup: CDR1 SNHLY, CDR2 FYNNEI. The CDR3 sequence is CASSEGLTYTGELFF. CDR3 sequence (DNA): TGTGCCAGCAGTGAGGGCCTCACTTACACCGGGGAGCTGTTTTTT.

This clone was found once. The chain employs TRBV7-4 and TRBJ2-4, with D hard to call. The germline gives CDR1 SGHVT, CDR2 SQSDAQ. The V gene lost 3 bases and the J gene lost 0 bases, with 9 bases spanning the gap. The CDR3 covers 15 residues. CDR3 nucleotide sequence: TGTGCCAGCAGCTTCCTGGGGTTAGCCAAAAACATTCAGTACTTC. Protein: CASSFLGLAKNIQYF.

This clone was observed a few times. The J gene is TRBJ2-7, the V gene TRBV28; D gene uncertain. Between the trimmed V and J ends, which lost 2 bases and 0 bases, there was a span of 5 bases. Looked up from germline, CDR1 is MDHEN and CDR2 is SYDVKM. The CDR3 contains 13 residues. The chain's CDR3 is CASSLQRSYEQYF. The CDR3 coding sequence is TGTGCCAGCAGTTTACAGCGCTCCTACGAGCAGTACTTC. Looking up the rest from reference TRBV28 and TRBJ2-7 gives the full variable domain: DVKVTQSSRYLVKRTGEKVFLECVQDMDHENMFWYRQDPGLGLRLIYFSYDVKMKEKGDIPEGYSVSREKKERFSLILESASTNQTSMYLCASSLQRSYEQYFGPGTRLTVT.

This clone showed up just a few times. The chain is built from TRBV5-4 and TRBJ2-6, with TRBD1 matching over 9 bases. The CDR3 length is 17 residues. The junction had 6 bases not matched to a gene; V was cut back by 4 bases and J by 1 base. CDR1 SGHNT and CDR2 YYREEE come from the germline V gene (reference sequence). The CDR3: CASSDKQGASGANVLTF. CDR3 nucleotides: TGTGCCAGCAGCGACAAACAGGGGGCGTCTGGGGCCAACGTCCTGACTTTC.

The V call is TRBV7-2, the J call TRBJ2-7; possibly TRBD1 for D (5 bases). The length of the CDR3 is 14 residues. Deletions cut 5 bases from V and 3 bases from J, with 14 bases between. In germline, CDR1 is SGHTA, CDR2 FQGNSA. Here the CDR3 reads CASSVTQGFYEQYF. In DNA, the CDR3 is TGTGCCAGCAGCGTAACCCAGGGTTTCTACGAGCAGTACTTC.

This clone was seen more than once but under ten times. This chain links TRBV9 with TRBJ1-1; 7 bases agree with TRBD1. The germline V gene encodes CDR1 SGDLS and CDR2 YYNGEE. With V trimmed by 4 bases and J by 0 bases, 3 bases remained unmatched. The CDR3 contains 14 residues. The CDR3 sequence: CASSTQGMNTEAFF. The CDR3, as DNA: TGTGCCAGCAGCACACAGGGGATGAACACTGAAGCTTTCTTT.

This chain joins TRBV5-1 and TRBJ2-7, with no clear D. The germline CDR1 and CDR2 sequences are SGHRS and YFSETQ. The CDR3 length is 12 residues. The V gene lost 5 bases and the J gene lost 7 bases, with 13 bases spanning the gap. The CDR3 coding sequence is TGCGCCAGCAGAGCCGGTTTGGGAGAGCAGTACTTC. It translates to CASRAGLGEQYF.